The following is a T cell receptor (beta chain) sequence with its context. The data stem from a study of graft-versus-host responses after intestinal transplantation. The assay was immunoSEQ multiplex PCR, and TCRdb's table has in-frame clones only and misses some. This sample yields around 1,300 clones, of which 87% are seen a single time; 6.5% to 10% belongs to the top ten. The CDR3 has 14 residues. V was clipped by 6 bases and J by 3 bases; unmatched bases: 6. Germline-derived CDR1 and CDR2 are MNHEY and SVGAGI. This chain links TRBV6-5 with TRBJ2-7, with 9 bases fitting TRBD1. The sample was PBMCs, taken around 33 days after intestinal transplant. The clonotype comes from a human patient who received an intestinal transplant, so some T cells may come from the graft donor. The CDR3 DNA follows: TGTGCCAGCAGCCCCACGGACAGGGGCTACGAGCAGTACTTC. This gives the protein CASSPTDRGYEQYF.